The T cell receptor beta chain under discussion was sequenced for a study of early stage breast cancer tumors. Study background: Roughly 8 ER+/PR+/HER2- tumors were invasive ductal; a few were invasive lobular. About 10-fold was the mean read coverage per sample.

With respect to this clone: Its antigen is not identified.

Notes on the study in general: Comparing each tissue with blood distinguished tumor from normal in most of the 16 patients.

The V and J ends lost 4 bases and 1 base respectively, with 15 bases between them. The CDR3 runs to 16 residues. The germline gives CDR1 MGHRA, CDR2 YSYEKL. The assay was immunoSEQ multiplex PCR, and TCRdb's table has in-frame clones only and misses some. Here the sample spans 65,000 to 75,000 clones, less than 90% being singletons. The sample taken for sequencing was blood. J is TRBJ2-3 and V is TRBV4-1; either TRBD1 or TRBD2 may supply D (5 bases each). This TCR was sampled from a person in their 40s with breast cancer. The CDR3: CASSRKRGTGTDTQYF. DNA for the CDR3: TGCGCCAGCAGCCGGAAGAGAGGGACGGGCACAGATACGCAGTATTTT.